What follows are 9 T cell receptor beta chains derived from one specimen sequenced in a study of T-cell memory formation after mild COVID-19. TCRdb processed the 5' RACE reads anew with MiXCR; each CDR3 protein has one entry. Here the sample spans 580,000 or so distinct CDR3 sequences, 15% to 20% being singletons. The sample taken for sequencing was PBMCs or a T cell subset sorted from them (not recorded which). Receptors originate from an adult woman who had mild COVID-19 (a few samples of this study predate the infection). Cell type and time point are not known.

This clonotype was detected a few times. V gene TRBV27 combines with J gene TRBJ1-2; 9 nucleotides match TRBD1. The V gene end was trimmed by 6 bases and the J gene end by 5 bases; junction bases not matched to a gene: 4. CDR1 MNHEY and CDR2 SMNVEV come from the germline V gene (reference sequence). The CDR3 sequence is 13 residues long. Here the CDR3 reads CASRKGQGYGYTF. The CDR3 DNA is TGTGCCAGCAGAAAGGGACAGGGATATGGCTACACCTTC.

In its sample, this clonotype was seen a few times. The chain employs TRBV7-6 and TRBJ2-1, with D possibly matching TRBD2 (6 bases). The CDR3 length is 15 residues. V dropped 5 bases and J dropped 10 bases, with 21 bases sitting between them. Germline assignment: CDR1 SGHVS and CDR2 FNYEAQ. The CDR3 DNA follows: TGTGCCAGCAGCCCCCTTTCCGGGACTCCTCAGGAGCAGTTCTTC. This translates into CASSPLSGTPQEQFF.

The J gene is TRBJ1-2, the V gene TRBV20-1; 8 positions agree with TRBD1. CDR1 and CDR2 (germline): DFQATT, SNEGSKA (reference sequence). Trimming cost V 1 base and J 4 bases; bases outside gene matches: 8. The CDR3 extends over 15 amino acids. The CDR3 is CSARVSQGAGYGYTF. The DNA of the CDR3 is TGCAGTGCTAGAGTGTCGCAGGGGGCAGGCTATGGCTACACCTTC.

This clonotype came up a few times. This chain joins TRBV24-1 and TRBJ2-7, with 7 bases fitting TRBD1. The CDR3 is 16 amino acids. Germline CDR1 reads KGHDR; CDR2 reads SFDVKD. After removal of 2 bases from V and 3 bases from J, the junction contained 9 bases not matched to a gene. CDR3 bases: TGTGCCACCAGTGATTCAACAGGGGCCGCCCGCTACGAGCAGTACTTC. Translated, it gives CATSDSTGAARYEQYF.

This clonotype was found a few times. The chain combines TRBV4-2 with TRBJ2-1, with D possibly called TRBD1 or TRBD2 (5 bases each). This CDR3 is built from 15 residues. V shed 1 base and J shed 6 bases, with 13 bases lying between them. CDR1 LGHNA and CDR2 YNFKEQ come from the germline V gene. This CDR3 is CASSQGGSPTNEQFF. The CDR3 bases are TGTGCCAGCAGCCAAGGGGGGTCACCCACCAATGAGCAGTTCTTC.

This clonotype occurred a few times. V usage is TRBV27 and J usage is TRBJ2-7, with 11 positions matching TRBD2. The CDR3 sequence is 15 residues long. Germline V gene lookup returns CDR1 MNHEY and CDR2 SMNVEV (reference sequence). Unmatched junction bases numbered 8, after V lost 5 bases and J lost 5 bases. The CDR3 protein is CASSPVAGGIDEQYF. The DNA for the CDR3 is TGTGCCAGCAGTCCCGTAGCGGGAGGGATCGACGAGCAGTACTTC.

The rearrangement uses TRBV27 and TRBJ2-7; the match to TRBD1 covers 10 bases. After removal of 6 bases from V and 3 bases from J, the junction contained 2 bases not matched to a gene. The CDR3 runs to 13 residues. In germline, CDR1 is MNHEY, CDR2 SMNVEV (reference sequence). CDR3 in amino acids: CASRGQGNYEQYF. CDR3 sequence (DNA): TGTGCCAGCAGGGGACAGGGGAACTACGAGCAGTACTTC.

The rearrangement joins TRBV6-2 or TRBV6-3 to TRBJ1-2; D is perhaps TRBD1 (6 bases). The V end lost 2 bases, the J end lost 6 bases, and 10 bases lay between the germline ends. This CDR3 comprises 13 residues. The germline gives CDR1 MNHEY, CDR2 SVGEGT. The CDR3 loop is CASSYQGIDGYTF. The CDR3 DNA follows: TGTGCCAGCAGTTACCAGGGGATAGATGGCTACACCTTC.

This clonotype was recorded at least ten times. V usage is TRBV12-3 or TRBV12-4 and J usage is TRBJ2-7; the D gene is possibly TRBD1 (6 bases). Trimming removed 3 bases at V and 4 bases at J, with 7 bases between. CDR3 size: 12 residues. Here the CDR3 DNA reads TGTGCCAGCAGTTTCAGGGGATACGAGCAGTACTTC. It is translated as CASSFRGYEQYF.